This T cell receptor (beta chain) was observed in a study of T cell repertoires in cytomegalovirus infection. On the study more broadly: In public TCR beta signatures, there were indications of both CMV infection and matching HLA type. Study-level findings and limits: It was HLA-C-restricted CMV-specific TCR beta clonotypes that dominated the response ex vivo.

Each CDR3 protein gets one entry after TCRdb re-called the reads with MiXCR. The sample yields around 900,000 distinct CDR3 sequences, more than 25% seen once. Germline-derived CDR1 and CDR2 are LNHNV and YYDKDF (reference sequence). CDR3 size: 14 residues. V was clipped by 5 bases and J by 4 bases, with 12 bases between them. With regard to this clonotype: What it binds is not known.

The chain uses TRBV15 and TRBJ2-1, with D maybe TRBD1 (6 bases). The starting material was cultured CD8+ T cells from PBMCs, obtained from culture after CMV antigen stimulation. The TCR sequence derives from a human donor in good health (CMV status not recorded). Some clones in this sample may be carry-over from other donors' samples. CDR3: CATSPQGKYNEQFF. As DNA, the CDR3 is TGTGCCACCAGCCCGCAGGGGAAATACAATGAGCAGTTCTTC.